This T cell receptor (beta chain) derives from a study of T cells in Graves' hyperthyroidism and ophthalmopathy. General study results and limits: Among thyroid clonotypes expanded above 0.001, most also appeared in blood. Ophthalmopathy was predicted by the model a median of roughly 6.6 months ahead of onset. A 13 V-J signature model discriminated ophthalmopathy versus stable hyperthyroidism.

TCR beta CDR3 regions were amplified from RNA transcripts. A set of HTBI primers served as the primers for a first-round RT-PCR of the TCR CDR3. MiXCR, run by TCRdb on the multiplex PCR reads, gives a single entry per CDR3 protein. The sample lists under 700,000 distinct CDR3 sequences, about 45% seen once, with roughly 8.2% in the top ten. The length of the CDR3 is 13 residues. Germline V gene sequence: CDR1 SQVTM, CDR2 ANQGSEA. Unmatched junction bases numbered 5, after V lost 3 bases and J lost 4 bases. This clonotype has a handful of counts. Its antigen is unidentified. This TCR derives from a young woman with Graves' hyperthyroidism. Sequenced material: peripheral blood or thyroid tissue (not recorded which). The chain joins TRBV29-1 to TRBJ2-7, with TRBD2 identical over 8 bases. The CDR3 sequence is CSVDGGDRYEQYF. The CDR3 coding sequence is TGCAGCGTTGACGGGGGGGACCGGTACGAGCAGTACTTC.